The 29 T cell receptor beta chains below come from one sample, sequenced in a study of T cells in women clearing cervical HPV infection. Sequenced by immunoSEQ multiplex PCR; TCRdb stores in-frame clones only, minus some. The sample has roughly 30,000 clones; the top ten hold around 4%. The material sequenced was blood buffy coat. These receptors all come from a woman between 18 and 70 years old with a cervical HPV16 infection that either progressed to CIN3+ or cleared (not recorded which).

Concerning this clone itself: Read sequence stops 3 residues before the CDR3 end, and the germline J gene provides the missing end. The chain recombines TRBV7-3 with TRBJ1-2; no definite D call. Germline V gene sequence: CDR1 SGHTA, CDR2 FQGTGA. CDR3 length: 18 amino acids. CDR3 sequence reads: CASSPTASGPGSNNDYTF. The part of the CDR3 DNA that was read is TGTGCCAGCAGCCCCACAGCTAGCGGCCCCGGTTCTAACAATGAC.

As concerns this clone: The read comes to an end 3 residues before the CDR3 does, leaving the germline J gene to fill in the end. V usage is TRBV20-1 and J usage is TRBJ2-7, with 13 bases that match TRBD2. This CDR3 has 15 amino acids. Trimming took 6 bases from V and 4 from J; bases not matched to a gene: 9. Germline CDR1 and CDR2: DFQATT and SNEGSKA (reference sequence). CDR3 bases read: TGCAGTGCCGCCCGACTAGCGGGAGGCCCATACGAG. Translated, it gives CSAARLAGGPYE. In full, the CDR3 reads CSAARLAGGPYEQYF.

About this clone: The read ends 3 residues early relative to the CDR3; the germline J gene fills the gap. The chain couples TRBV28 to TRBJ2-7; D may be TRBD1 (6 bases). Germline-derived CDR1 and CDR2 are MDHEN and SYDVKM. V was clipped by 7 bases and J by 3 bases, with 13 bases between them. The CDR3 has 13 amino acids. CDR3 sequence reads: CASKTGVSYEQYF. CDR3 bases read: TGTGCCAGCAAGACAGGAGTTAGCTACGAG.

To note about this clone: The read ends 3 residues shy of where the CDR3 ends; the end is completed using the germline J gene. The chain combines TRBV5-1 with TRBJ1-1, with D possibly TRBD1 on 5 matching bases. Trimming took 0 bases from V and 5 from J, leaving 11 bases between them. CDR1 SGHRS and CDR2 YFSETQ come from the germline V gene. The CDR3 runs 14 residues. Incomplete CDR3 DNA: TGCGCCAGCAGCTTGGCCGGGGGGAGGACTGAA. As protein: CASSLAGGRTE. The complete CDR3 reads CASSLAGGRTEAFF. Based on the CDR3 plus reference TRBV5-1 and TRBJ1-1, the full variable domain is KAGVTQTPRYLIKTRGQQVTLSCSPISGHRSVSWYQQTPGQGLQFLFEYFSETQRNKGNFPGRFSGRQFSNSRSEMNVSTLELGDSALYLCASSLAGGRTEAFFGQGTRLTVV.

The CDR3 bases that were read are TGTGCCAGCAGGAACGACTGGGGCCACGAG. It codes for CASRNDWGHE. The entire CDR3 is CASRNDWGHEQYF. This chain connects TRBV2 to TRBJ2-7; D is perhaps TRBD1 (5 bases). The CDR3 end lies 3 residues beyond the end of the read and is filled in from the germline J gene. The CDR3 is made up of 13 amino acids. Trimming pared 6 bases from V and 5 bases from J, leaving 14 bases between. The germline CDR1 and CDR2 sequences are SNHLY and FYNNEI. The entire variable domain, with the rest obtained from reference TRBV2 and TRBJ2-7, is as follows: EPEVTQTPSHQVTQMGQEVILRCVPISNHLYFYWYRQILGQKVEFLVSFYNNEISEKSEIFDDQFSVERPDGSNFTLKIRSTKLEDSAMYFCASRNDWGHEQYFGPGTRLTVT.

On this clone: The read ends 3 residues shy of where the CDR3 ends; the end is completed using the germline J gene. The chain combines TRBV19 with TRBJ1-2; D may be TRBD1 (6 bases). CDR1 is LNHDA and CDR2 is SQIVND in the germline V gene (reference sequence). CDR3 size: 17 residues. The CDR3 DNA, read in part, is TGTGCCAGTAGTATTGTCCGGGGGGCGCAGTCCTACAATGAC. Amino acid sequence: CASSIVRGAQSYND. The full CDR3 sequence reads CASSIVRGAQSYNDYTF.

As for this clone: The missing CDR3 end, 3 residues past where the read stops, is filled in from the germline J gene. The J gene is TRBJ2-2, the V gene TRBV7-8, with a possible D match to TRBD2 (6 bases). This CDR3 is 16 amino acids long. Germline loops: CDR1 SGHVS, CDR2 FQNEAQ. V shed 5 bases and J shed 0 bases, with 13 bases lying between them. The CDR3: CASSPRLVPNTGELFF. The CDR3 DNA, read in part, is TGTGCCAGCAGCCCTCGACTAGTCCCGAACACCGGGGAG.

As concerns this clone: The observed sequence ends 3 residues before the CDR3 terminus, with the missing tail filled in from the germline J gene. The V gene is TRBV6-1, the J gene TRBJ2-7; D ambiguous. Germline V lookup: CDR1 MNHNS, CDR2 SASEGT. V was clipped by 1 base and J by 0 bases, with 10 bases between them. The CDR3 consists of 15 residues. The DNA read from the CDR3 is TGTGCCAGCAGTGAAGAAGGCAGAAGCTCCTACGAG. This translates into CASSEEGRSSYE. The CDR3 in its entirety is CASSEEGRSSYEQYF.

Notes on this clone: From the germline J gene comes the end of the CDR3, since the read stops 3 residues before it. The chain is built from TRBV19 and TRBJ2-7, with 8 bases identical to TRBD1. The CDR3 has 14 amino acids. The germline CDR1 and CDR2 sequences are LNHDA and SQIVND (reference sequence). V dropped 6 bases and J dropped 0; count of bases not matched to a gene: 4. The chain's CDR3 is CASSRDRSSYEQYF. CDR3 DNA, as far as it was read: TGTGCCAGTAGCCGGGACAGGAGCTCCTACGAG. Full variable domain (remainder filled in from reference TRBV19 and TRBJ2-7): DGGITQSPKYLFRKEGQNVTLSCEQNLNHDAMYWYRQDPGQGLRLIYYSQIVNDFQKGDIAEGYSVSREKKESFPLTVTSAQKNPTAFYLCASSRDRSSYEQYFGPGTRLTVT.

Of note for this clone: The read terminates 3 residues before the CDR3 end, so the remaining end is supplied by the germline J gene. The chain carries TRBV5-1 and TRBJ2-3; TRBD2 might be the D (5 bases). Germline assignment: CDR1 SGHRS and CDR2 YFSETQ. The CDR3 runs 16 residues. The V end was cut by 0 bases, the J end by 2 bases, with 13 bases between. This chain's CDR3 is CASSLGSRAPTDTQYF. Incomplete CDR3 DNA: TGCGCCAGCAGCTTGGGATCGCGGGCCCCCACAGATACG.

With regard to this clone: The CDR3 end is not reached by the read, which stops 3 residues before it; the germline J gene fills it in. Other DNA sequences in the sample encode the same CDR3. This rearrangement joins TRBV30 to TRBJ1-3, with D possibly being TRBD1 (5 bases). The CDR3 totals 14 residues. V lost 4 bases and J 6 bases, leaving 16 bases between the germline ends. Per the germline V gene, CDR1 is GTSNPN and CDR2 is SVGIG (reference sequence). The sequenced part of the CDR3 DNA is TGTGCCTGGAAAGGGCCAGGGCAAGAAAACACC. It is translated as CAWKGPGQENT. The full CDR3 sequence reads CAWKGPGQENTIYF.

Worth noting for this clone: The read falls 3 residues short of the CDR3 end, and the missing part is taken from the germline J gene. This chain joins TRBV7-2 and TRBJ2-5; 12 bases align to TRBD2. Germline V gene data show CDR1 as SGHTA and CDR2 as FQGNSA. V dropped 5 bases and J dropped 5; count of bases not matched to a gene: 6. CDR3 length: 15 residues. The CDR3: CASSPSGRAWETQYF. Incomplete CDR3 DNA: TGTGCCAGCAGCCCTAGCGGGAGGGCTTGGGAGACC.

Regarding this clone: The sequenced fragment ends 3 residues before the CDR3 boundary, so the rest is inferred from the germline J gene. V is TRBV12-3 or TRBV12-4 and J is TRBJ1-6, with TRBD1 matching 9 bases. V lost 4 bases and J lost 7; bases outside the gene matches: 8. This CDR3 region has 16 residues. The DNA read from the CDR3 is TGTGCCAGCAGTTGGGGGACAGGGACCACAAATTCACCC. This sequence encodes CASSWGTGTTNSP. The full CDR3 sequence reads CASSWGTGTTNSPLHF.

Remarks on this clone: With the read ending 3 residues before the CDR3 end, the germline J gene is used to fill in that end. The chain employs TRBV10-2 and TRBJ1-1; the D is unclear. The CDR3 is made up of 12 amino acids. Germline lookup yields CDR1 WSHSY and CDR2 SAAADI. Trimming took off 8 bases at V and 2 bases at J, with 9 bases between the two ends. CDR3 bases read: TGCGCCAGCTTAAGGGTAAACACTGAA. This codes for CASLRVNTE. The whole CDR3 region reads CASLRVNTEAFF.

As regards this clone: The DNA ends 3 residues before the CDR3 does, and the rest of the CDR3 is filled in from the germline J gene. The chain couples TRBV4-2 to TRBJ2-1; perhaps TRBD1 as D (5 bases). V lost 4 bases, J lost 9 bases, and 16 bases lay in between. Germline CDR1 and CDR2: LGHNA and YNFKEQ. The CDR3 contains 14 residues. The CDR3 here is CASSRERQSGEQFF. The CDR3 bases that were read are TGTGCCAGCAGCCGAGAAAGACAGTCCGGTGAG.

The CDR3 protein is CSATSGVYEQYF. The CDR3 DNA, read in part, is TGCAGTGCGACTAGCGGGGTCTACGAG. This chain connects TRBV20-1 to TRBJ2-7; TRBD2 matches at 11 bases. The read ends 3 residues early relative to the CDR3; the germline J gene fills the gap. Germline lookup yields CDR1 DFQATT and CDR2 SNEGSKA (reference sequence). The CDR3 totals 12 residues. V lost 6 bases to trimming and J lost 3 bases; unmatched junction nucleotides: 1.

Details on this clone: The read terminates 3 residues ahead of where the CDR3 ends, so the germline J gene completes it. The rearrangement joins TRBV20-1 to TRBJ2-5, with D perhaps matching TRBD1 (5 bases). CDR3 size: 13 residues. In germline, CDR1 is DFQATT, CDR2 SNEGSKA (reference sequence). V was trimmed by 1 base and J by 2 bases, leaving 8 bases between them. Incomplete CDR3 DNA: TGCAGTGCTAGAGGGACAATTCAAGAGACC. It encodes CSARGTIQET. From start to end, the CDR3 is CSARGTIQETQYF.

On this clone itself: The read terminates 3 residues before the CDR3 end, so the remaining end is supplied by the germline J gene. The genes are TRBV12-3 or TRBV12-4 and TRBJ1-6, with 9 bases aligning to TRBD1. The CDR3 is 15 amino acids. Trimming took 5 bases from V and 5 from J; bases not matched to a gene: 4. The sequenced part of the CDR3 DNA is TGTGCCAGCAGTCCAGGGGACAGGGATAATTCACCC. Translating gives CASSPGDRDNSP. The full CDR3 protein is CASSPGDRDNSPLHF.

With respect to this clone: The read ends 3 residues before the CDR3 terminus; that terminus is restored from the germline J gene. The rearrangement joins TRBV20-1 to TRBJ1-2; tentative D call: TRBD1 (6 bases). Germline values: CDR1 DFQATT, CDR2 SNEGSKA (reference sequence). The V and J ends lost 0 bases and 7 bases respectively, with 21 bases between them. The CDR3 extends over 16 amino acids. CDR3 in amino acids: CSARDPTQGTMSGYTF. CDR3 DNA, as far as it was read: TGCAGTGCTAGAGACCCCACCCAGGGGACAATGAGTGGC.

For this clone: Coverage ceases 3 residues before the CDR3 finishes, and the germline J gene fills in the end. The chain joins TRBV6-1 to TRBJ2-7; 12 nucleotides agree with TRBD2. Germline V lookup: CDR1 MNHNS, CDR2 SASEGT. CDR3 size: 16 residues. With 4 bases clipped from V and 0 bases from J, the junction kept 4 bases outside the gene matches. The CDR3 here is CASSGTSGASSYEQYF. The sequenced part of the CDR3 DNA is TGTGCCAGCAGTGGGACTAGCGGGGCGTCCTCCTACGAG.

Note on this clone: At one of its ends the junction is not consistent with the germline gene, which may arise from a read error. The CDR3 end is not reached by the read, which stops 3 residues before it; the germline J gene fills it in. V is TRBV29-1 and J is TRBJ1-3; weak D call: TRBD1 (5 bases). The CDR3 has 13 amino acids. CDR1 is SQVTM and CDR2 is ANQGSEA in the germline V gene. CDR3 sequence reads: CSATGFSGNTIYF. The sequenced part of the CDR3 DNA is TGCAGCGCCACAGGTTTCTCTGGAAACACT.

Its frequency marks this clone as medium-sized. The read ends 3 residues shy of where the CDR3 ends; the end is completed using the germline J gene. The V call is TRBV12-3 or TRBV12-4, the J call TRBJ1-5; 9 positions match TRBD1. This CDR3 comprises 15 residues. Partial CDR3 DNA: TGTGCCAGCAGTTTAGGGGACAGGGAATGGGTCCCC. This codes for CASSLGDREWVP. The whole CDR3 reads CASSLGDREWVPQHF.

A note on this clone: The read ends 3 residues before the CDR3 terminus; that terminus is restored from the germline J gene. The rearrangement links TRBV7-3 to TRBJ1-2; TRBD1 is a possible D gene (5 bases). Germline V gene data show CDR1 as SGHTA and CDR2 as FQGTGA. Trimming took 5 bases from V and 0 from J, leaving 10 bases between them. This CDR3 contains 14 residues. CDR3 residues: CASSPGPANYGYTF. The sequenced part of the CDR3 DNA is TGTGCCAGCAGCCCAGGGCCCGCTAACTATGGC.

As concerns this clone: The read comes to an end 3 residues before the CDR3 does, leaving the germline J gene to fill in the end. The genes are TRBV7-9 and TRBJ1-1; D possibly corresponds to TRBD1 (5 bases). CDR1 is SEHNR, CDR2 FQNEAQ, per germline (reference sequence). The CDR3 consists of 14 residues. With 5 bases removed from V and 4 bases from J, the gap between germline ends came to 14 bases. The CDR3 sequence: CASSPNGGVTEAFF. The sequenced CDR3 bases are TGTGCCAGCAGCCCAAACGGGGGGGTCACTGAA.

With respect to this clone: The read ends 3 residues early relative to the CDR3; the germline J gene fills the gap. This rearrangement joins TRBV5-1 to TRBJ1-1; TRBD1 matches at 9 bases. The CDR3 consists of 16 residues. J gave up 0 bases and V 4 bases, and 7 bases lay outside the gene matches. The V gene's germline CDR1 is SGHRS and CDR2 YFSETQ. Here the CDR3 reads CASSKGQGHMNTEAFF. CDR3 DNA, as far as it was read: TGCGCCAGCAGCAAGGGACAGGGCCACATGAACACTGAA.

Points on this clone: The read gets to within 3 residues of the CDR3 end, and the germline J gene fills in the rest. The gene calls are TRBV5-1 and TRBJ2-2; TRBD1 matches 10 bases. This CDR3 has 15 amino acids. Per germline, CDR1 SGHRS and CDR2 YFSETQ. V was clipped by 2 bases and J by 6 bases; unmatched bases: 4. The DNA read from the CDR3 is TGCGCCAGCAGCTTCCGGGACAGGGGCCCCGGGGAG. Residues: CASSFRDRGPGE. The whole CDR3 protein reads CASSFRDRGPGELFF.

In regard to this clone: The germline gene is not matched at one end of the junction; a read error may be the cause. The CDR3: CASSLGLYTPETQYF. The DNA read from the CDR3 is TGTGCCAGCAGCTTAGGGCTTTACACCCCAGAGACG. The chain employs TRBV7-2 and TRBJ2-3, with D unclear. The CDR3 end is not reached by the read, which stops 3 residues before it; the germline J gene fills it in. Germline CDR1 SGHTA, CDR2 FQGNSA. CDR3 size: 15 residues.

In the case of this clone: The read is 3 residues too short to cover the CDR3 end, so that end is filled in from the germline J gene. The V gene is TRBV29-1, the J gene TRBJ1-2; possibly TRBD1 for D (5 bases). Germline V gene lookup returns CDR1 SQVTM and CDR2 ANQGSEA. This CDR3 has 15 amino acids. The CDR3 bases that were read are TGCAGCGTGGCCGGGACTAGCGGGAGAGGAGATACC. Translating gives CSVAGTSGRGDT. The entire CDR3 protein reads CSVAGTSGRGDTYTF.

On this clone: The missing CDR3 end, 3 residues past where the read stops, is filled in from the germline J gene. The chain carries TRBV7-2 and TRBJ2-3, with D unresolved. CDR3 length equals 11 residues. In germline, CDR1 is SGHTA, CDR2 FQGNSA. The V gene lost 7 bases and the J gene lost 5 bases, with 7 bases spanning the gap. The sequenced part of the CDR3 DNA is TGTGCCAGCACCTCCCTAGATACG. Residues: CASTSLDT. The CDR3, in full, reads CASTSLDTQYF.